This T cell receptor (beta chain) was captured in a study of shared clonotypes between healthy human individuals. Study-level findings and limits: Large sequencing depth failed to make sorted-subset sequencing complete, rarefaction showed. Sequencing depth was expected to influence donor clonotype sharing.

The CDR3 is 14 amino acids. The junction had 9 bases not matched to a gene; V was cut back by 9 bases and J by 8 bases. Germline V gives CDR1 SGHTA, CDR2 FQGNSA. In regard to this clone: Its antigen is currently unknown.

TCRdb keeps only in-frame clones here, not all; method: immunoSEQ multiplex PCR. The data contain roughly 2.2 million clones, less than 95% of them singletons. This rearrangement joins TRBV7-2 to TRBJ2-1; 11 bases line up with TRBD2. Sequenced material: naive CD4+ T cells from PBMCs. Subset indicated: CD45RA+ positively selected. The TCR was taken from a young man in good health. Some clones in this sample may be carry-over from other donors' samples. CDR3 DNA sequence: TGTGCCAGTTTCCGACTAGCGGGAAGGGATGAGCAGTTCTTC. Its translation: CASFRLAGRDEQFF.